The sequence of this TCR beta chain was determined in a study of cytomegalovirus exposure and HLA in healthy donors. Findings of the study overall: Investigators reported under 200 TCR beta chains as tied to cytomegalovirus. The Asian-associated ancestry cluster reportedly had fewer N-insertions than the 666-donor mean in a later analysis. Researchers reported in a later analysis that a missense DCLRE1C variant was tied to TCR beta V- and J-gene trimming. A later analysis revealed that TCR association rates differed between HLA loci, peaking at DRB1 and bottoming out at HLA-C.

Regarding this clone: Antigen unknown.

Trimming removed 5 bases at V and 9 bases at J, with 10 bases between. The CDR3 sequence is 11 residues long. From germline, CDR1 is SEHNR and CDR2 FQNEAQ (reference sequence). Amplification used 60 Vbeta primers and 13 Jbeta primers. The repertoire was sequenced with immunoSEQ multiplex PCR; TCRdb's copy has only in-frame clones and lacks some. The data hold approximately 46,000 clones, with about 70% observed a single time. The receptor's source is a man in his thirties or forties in good health and CMV-seronegative. Input material: PBMCs. V gene TRBV7-9 combines with J gene TRBJ1-1; D is unresolved. This CDR3 reads CASSPTGQAFF. The CDR3 nucleotides read TGTGCCAGCAGCCCCACTGGTCAAGCTTTCTTT. The entire variable domain, with the rest obtained from reference TRBV7-9 and TRBJ1-1, is as follows: DTGVSQNPRHKITKRGQNVTFRCDPISEHNRLYWYRQTLGQGPEFLTYFQNEAQLEKSRLLSDRFSAERPKGSFSTLEIQRTEQGDSAMYLCASSPTGQAFFGQGTRLTVV.